Sequencing of this TCR beta chain was carried out in a study of blood T cell repertoires in COVID-19 (dated by TCRdb to the early 2020s). In the study overall: Samples from collaborators originated in the United States, Italy and Spain and spanned both the acute and convalescent phases of COVID-19. A de-identified subject ID, COVID-19 status, age in years and sex were almost always included in the sample metadata. A freely available public database, intended as a resource for researchers studying the immune response to SARS-CoV-2, is where the repertoires were released. The dataset comprised deeply sampled blood TCRbeta repertoires from subjects exposed to, actively infected with, or recovered from COVID-19. HLA class I and class II types, where available, came from metadata supplied by the sample provider rather than from assay-based typing. Samples were obtained from the ongoing ImmuneRACE study (first 160 participants) and from 1,254 subjects provided by 6 global collaborators. The prospective study material was composed of cDNA or gDNA derived from T cells, B-cell-depleted T cells, or PBMCs.

Results and caveats for the whole study, not just this receptor: Clinical and demographic metadata were provided uncurated, with the amount varying by source and participant.

In Seattle, one collaborating source enrolled patients while the infection was active and tracked those patients longitudinally over the course of disease. The collaborating institutions used their own protocols to collect whole blood in K2EDTA tubes. For TCRbeta analysis, collaborators shipped samples as frozen whole blood, isolated PBMCs, or DNA extracted from either of those sample types. As for this clone: It has no known antigen specificity. Base qualities are not recorded, but no much larger clone differs from it by a single base.

TCRbeta CDR3 regions were amplified from genomic DNA by means of the immunoSEQ Assay, a bias-controlled multiplex PCR. As for the authors' bioinformatics: Within the assay, amplification of reference gene primers was used to estimate how many nucleated cells each sample contained. To quantify the absolute abundance of each unique TCRbeta CDR3 rearrangement, sequence reads were collapsed and filtered. Productive Simpson clonality was computed per sample as the square root of Simpson's diversity index over productive rearrangements. TCRdb retrieved this table from immuneACCESS and kept in-frame rearrangements only. Not all clones are present; in checked studies, unresolved V genes account for under half, and no reason is known for the remainder. That table furnishes V, J and clone size, whereas the DNA furnished D and trimming. The sample has 400,000 to 450,000 clones on record, around nine tenths of them singletons. The ten largest clones take up roughly 1.6% of the sample.

V loses 2 bases, J loses 2 bases, and the germline ends lie 7 bases apart. The germline V gene provides CDR1 SGHTA and CDR2 FQGNSA. The CDR3 has 13 amino acids, counting the end cysteine and phenylalanine. Just CDR3 DNA is preserved here, 39 bases in frame from base 1. Source material: peripheral blood. The chain employs TRBV7-2 and TRBJ2-7, and possibly TRBD2, on 5 matching bases. The clonotype comes from a woman between 40 and 50 years old with COVID-19, enrolled during active disease. Here the CDR3 is given as CASSLRGTYEQYF. DNA sequence: TGTGCCAGCAGCTTACGGGGAACCTACGAGCAGTACTTC.